The T cell receptor (beta chain) described here comes from a study of blood T cell repertoires in COVID-19. Background on the study: The United States, Italy and Spain provided the acute and convalescent COVID-19 samples. T cells, B-cell-depleted T cells, or PBMCs provided the cDNA or gDNA that served as material.

The CDR3 sequence is 15 residues long. Trimming at V came to 3 bases and at J to 0 bases, leaving 2 bases not matched to a gene. The germline V gene has CDR1 MNHNS and CDR2 SASEGT. Authors' processing steps: Researchers report that nucleated cell counts were estimated from reference gene primer amplification. This table comes from immunoSEQ multiplex PCR, and its TCRdb copy is limited to in-frame clones, with some not included. That table is the source of V, J and clone size, and D and trimming were worked out from the DNA. The sample contains approximately 210,000 clones, under 90% of which appear only once.

Specimen: peripheral blood. The V call is TRBV6-1, the J call TRBJ1-3; 7 nucleotides line up with TRBD1. The receptor comes from a human donor in a cohort sampled during active COVID-19. CDR3 protein: CASSEGQFSGNTIYF. The CDR3 DNA follows: TGTGCCAGCAGTGAGGGACAGTTCTCTGGAAACACCATATATTTT.